This TCR beta chain comes out of a study of T cell changes during pregnancy in multiple sclerosis (dated by TCRdb to about 2019). Concerning the study at large: Changes in the T cell repertoire over the course of pregnancy were examined in this study in women with multiple sclerosis.

To prepare the library, the immunoSEQ multiplex PCR assay was applied. TCRdb limited this immuneACCESS table to in-frame rearrangements with V and J called. A share of clones is missing; checked studies link under half to unresolved V genes, and the rest is unexplained. The sample table records about 55,000 clones; 85% to 90% of these occur just once. Just under 0.6% of the sample goes to the ten largest clones. V and J lose 1 base and 0 bases, and a span of 5 bases separates them. Taken from cysteine to phenylalanine, the CDR3 has 13 residues. CDR3 DNA only is kept here, 39 bases in frame from base 1. CDR1 GTSNPN and CDR2 SVGIG are derived from the germline V gene (reference sequence). Turning to this clone: Its antigen is unknown. There are no base qualities to consult, and no much larger clone falls within one base.

The sequence links TRBV30 to TRBJ2-3, with the D gene uncertain. This clonotype originated in a female donor with multiple sclerosis, enrolled in a pregnancy study. This specimen was CD4+ T cells from peripheral blood mononuclear cells, taken in the first trimester of pregnancy. This receptor has the CDR3 CAWSGHSTDTQYF. The DNA reads TGTGCCTGGAGTGGACATAGCACAGATACGCAGTATTTT.